These T cell receptor beta chains were read from a single sample in a study of shared clonotypes between healthy human individuals. Here immunoSEQ multiplex PCR was the method, and the copy in TCRdb shows in-frame clones only, minus some. Of nearly 600,000 clones detected, less than 97% appear once; the ten largest clones hold 0.11%. Input material: naive CD8+ T cells sorted from blood. The receptors stem from a woman between 25 and 40 years old in good health. CDR3s include the opening cysteine and the closing phenylalanine or tryptophan. Fields, in order: J gene, clone size, D gene, V gene, CDR3 protein, CDR3 DNA. A D gene is named only where the DNA matches it firmly. Clone size, where shown, is once, few, many, or a class for clones that have expanded.

TRBJ2-1 | - | TRBD1 | TRBV10-3 | CAISETQGAYEQFF | TGTGCCATCAGTGAGACACAGGGGGCATATGAGCAGTTCTTC
TRBJ2-1 | - | TRBD1 | TRBV11-3 | CASSLGQGVANEQFF | TGTGCCAGCAGCCTCGGACAGGGTGTTGCGAATGAGCAGTTCTTC
TRBJ2-7 | - | TRBD2 | TRBV28 | CASSFPQREASYEQYF | TGTGCCAGCAGTTTCCCTCAGCGGGAGGCTTCCTACGAGCAGTACTTC
TRBJ2-7 | - | - | TRBV5-6 | CASSLFGGFEQYF | TGTGCCAGCAGCTTGTTCGGGGGTTTCGAGCAGTACTTC
TRBJ1-1 | - | TRBD1 | TRBV9 | CASSGQGTNTEAFF | TGTGCCAGCAGCGGACAGGGCACGAACACTGAAGCTTTCTTT
TRBJ1-2 | - | TRBD1 | TRBV5-4 | CASTLQGDYIFTF | TGTGCCAGCACCCTTCAGGGGGACTACATCTTCACCTTC
TRBJ1-1 | few | - | TRBV19 | CASSPFDGMNTEAFF | TGTGCCAGTAGTCCTTTTGACGGAATGAACACTGAAGCTTTCTTT
TRBJ2-1 | - | - | TRBV30 | CAWSVPGLVLSYNEQFF | TGTGCCTGGAGTGTACCCGGTCTAGTCCTCTCCTACAATGAGCAGTTCTTC
TRBJ1-1 | - | - | TRBV11-2 | CASSLVQNTEAFF | TGTGCCAGCAGCTTAGTACAGAACACTGAAGCTTTCTTT
TRBJ2-2 | - | - | TRBV30 | CAWSVQVTGELFF | TGTGCCTGGAGTGTTCAGGTCACCGGGGAGCTGTTTTTT
TRBJ1-2 | - | TRBD1 | TRBV6-5 | CASSYALQGRYGYTF | TGTGCCAGCAGTTATGCCCTACAGGGGAGATATGGCTACACCTTC
TRBJ2-7 | - | TRBD2 | TRBV27 | CASSQPGGQYEQYF | TGTGCCAGCAGTCAGCCGGGAGGGCAGTACGAGCAGTACTTC
TRBJ2-3 | - | - | TRBV2 | CASNQDRKSTDTQYF | TGTGCCAGCAATCAGGACCGGAAAAGCACAGATACGCAGTATTTT
TRBJ2-3 | - | - | TRBV29-1 | CSVDERDTQYF | TGCAGCGTTGATGAGAGAGATACGCAGTATTTT
TRBJ1-3 | - | - | TRBV28 | CASKPVHYSGNTIYF | TGTGCCAGTAAACCAGTCCACTACTCTGGAAACACCATATATTTT
TRBJ2-7 | - | TRBD2 | TRBV9 | CASSANSGNEQYF | TGTGCCAGCAGCGCCAATAGCGGGAACGAGCAGTACTTC
TRBJ2-1 | - | TRBD2 | TRBV27 | CASSLATSGRNEQFF | TGTGCCAGCAGTTTAGCAACTAGCGGGAGGAATGAGCAGTTCTTC
TRBJ2-1 | - | TRBD1 | TRBV27 | CASSLDRVNEQFF | TGTGCCAGCAGTTTGGACAGGGTCAATGAGCAGTTCTTC
TRBJ2-5 | - | - | TRBV7-9 | CASSPKGEDQETQYF | TGTGCCAGCAGCCCTAAGGGGGAGGACCAAGAGACCCAGTACTTC
TRBJ1-5 | once | - | TRBV28 | CASSLMGFSTPNQPQHF | TGTGCCAGCAGTTTAATGGGCTTCTCAACCCCCAATCAGCCCCAGCATTTT
TRBJ2-3 | - | TRBD2 | TRBV19 | CASSPFGGLVRDTQYF | TGTGCCAGTAGTCCTTTTGGGGGACTAGTCAGAGATACGCAGTATTTT
TRBJ2-7 | once | - | TRBV9 | CASSVASTTSYEQYF | TGTGCCAGCAGCGTAGCTTCGACAACTTCCTACGAGCAGTACTTC
TRBJ2-1 | - | - | TRBV2 | CASSEVLRGRYNEQFF | TGTGCCAGCAGTGAAGTCCTTCGCGGCCGATACAATGAGCAGTTCTTC
TRBJ1-2 | - | TRBD1 | TRBV4-1 | CASSRQGENYGYTF | TGCGCCAGCAGTCGACAGGGGGAGAACTATGGCTACACCTTC
TRBJ1-1 | - | - | TRBV13 | CASSAITQGVAEAFF | TGTGCCAGCAGCGCCATAACACAGGGCGTCGCTGAAGCTTTCTTT
TRBJ2-1 | once | - | TRBV6-4 | CASRELGSSYNEQFF | TGTGCCAGCAGGGAGTTGGGAAGCTCCTACAATGAGCAGTTCTTC
TRBJ2-1 | - | - | TRBV19 | CASTTGLGLNEQFF | TGTGCCAGTACTACGGGACTTGGCCTAAATGAGCAGTTCTTC
TRBJ2-3 | - | TRBD2 | TRBV28 | CASSTGLAGINTDTQYF | TGTGCCAGCAGCACGGGACTAGCGGGGATAAACACAGATACGCAGTATTTT
TRBJ2-2 | - | - | TRBV6-4 | CASSDVANGELFF | TGTGCCAGCAGTGACGTGGCGAACGGGGAGCTGTTTTTT
TRBJ2-1 | once | - | TRBV7-6 | CASSLLVRSADEQFF | TGTGCCAGCAGCTTATTGGTGAGGAGCGCGGATGAGCAGTTCTTC
TRBJ2-3 | - | TRBD2 | TRBV11-2 | CASSLLASESADTQYF | TGTGCCAGCAGCCTACTAGCGAGTGAGTCAGCAGATACGCAGTATTTT
TRBJ2-2 | - | - | TRBV28 | CASSPTTAYTGELFF | TGTGCCAGCAGCCCTACAACCGCATACACCGGGGAGCTGTTTTTT
TRBJ2-7 | once | - | TRBV7-9 | CASRLSGEQYF | TGTGCCAGCAGACTTTCGGGCGAGCAGTACTTC
TRBJ2-5 | - | TRBD2 | TRBV5-6 | CASSLGTSGSWETQYF | TGTGCCAGCAGCCTCGGGACTAGCGGGAGTTGGGAGACCCAGTACTTC
TRBJ1-4 | - | TRBD1 | TRBV4-1 | CASSQDAGTGGEKLFF | TGCGCCAGCAGCCAAGATGCCGGGACAGGGGGGGAAAAACTGTTTTTT
TRBJ2-7 | - | - | TRBV13 | CASSLGASYEQYF | TGTGCCAGCAGCTTAGGCGCCTCCTACGAGCAGTACTTC
TRBJ1-3 | - | TRBD1 | TRBV9 | CASSATGTGNTIYF | TGTGCCAGCAGCGCGACAGGGACTGGAAACACCATATATTTT
TRBJ1-2 | - | - | TRBV4-2 | CASSQEYLNRNYGYTF | TGTGCCAGCAGCCAAGAATACCTCAACAGAAACTATGGCTACACCTTC
TRBJ2-1 | - | - | TRBV9 | CASSTLEGEQFF | TGTGCCAGCAGCACACTAGAGGGTGAGCAGTTCTTC
TRBJ2-7 | - | - | TRBV9 | CASSEQSSYEQYF | TGTGCCAGCAGCGAACAGAGCTCGTACGAGCAGTACTTC
TRBJ2-7 | - | - | TRBV15 | CATSRGTYEQYF | TGTGCCACCAGCAGAGGGACCTACGAGCAGTACTTC
TRBJ2-7 | - | - | TRBV4-1 | CASSQDLVTTYEQYF | TGCGCCAGCAGCCAAGATTTAGTCACAACCTACGAGCAGTACTTC
TRBJ2-1 | - | - | TRBV4-1 | CASSARRESLVNEQFF | TGCGCCAGCAGCGCAAGAAGAGAGTCGCTAGTCAATGAGCAGTTCTTC
TRBJ2-7 | - | - | TRBV5-4 | CASSLGAHYEQYF | TGTGCCAGCAGCTTGGGAGCACACTACGAGCAGTACTTC
TRBJ2-5 | once | - | TRBV4-1 | CASSRGTGETQYF | TGCGCCAGCAGCCGCGGGACCGGGGAGACCCAGTACTTC
TRBJ2-1 | - | TRBD2 | TRBV14 | CASSHSYPSGTDEQFF | TGTGCCAGCAGCCACAGCTACCCTAGCGGAACGGATGAGCAGTTCTTC
TRBJ1-1 | few | - | TRBV7-3 | CASSLNSRPDTEAFF | TGTGCCAGCAGCTTAAACAGTCGTCCGGACACTGAAGCTTTCTTT
TRBJ2-2 | - | - | TRBV5-1 | CASFEGATGELFF | TGCGCCAGCTTCGAAGGGGCCACCGGGGAGCTGTTTTTT
TRBJ2-5 | - | TRBD2 | TRBV11-2 | CASSLPEREFGETQYF | TGTGCCAGCAGCTTACCCGAGCGGGAGTTCGGAGAGACCCAGTACTTC
TRBJ1-1 | once | - | TRBV28 | CASSFPLGGGPSNTEAFF | TGTGCCAGCAGTTTCCCCCTGGGGGGGGGTCCCAGTAACACTGAAGCTTTCTTT
TRBJ2-5 | - | TRBD1 | TRBV7-2 | CASSLVTGSEETQYF | TGTGCCAGCAGCTTAGTGACAGGGTCGGAGGAGACCCAGTACTTC
TRBJ2-7 | - | - | TRBV19 | CASSIDPGEGYEQYF | TGTGCCAGTAGTATAGATCCAGGGGAAGGCTACGAGCAGTACTTC
TRBJ2-1 | - | TRBD2 | TRBV28 | CASSSSGTNEQFF | TGTGCCAGCAGTTCTAGCGGGACTAATGAGCAGTTCTTC
TRBJ2-1 | - | TRBD2 | TRBV19 | CASGRRFASGRNEQFF | TGTGCCAGCGGGCGGCGGTTTGCTAGCGGGAGGAATGAGCAGTTCTTC
TRBJ2-1 | - | - | TRBV28 | CASSLSPRLSSYNEQFF | TGTGCCAGCAGTTTATCCCCCCGTCTGAGCTCCTACAATGAGCAGTTCTTC
TRBJ2-1 | - | TRBD2 | TRBV4-2 | CASSQDLAGVPNEQFF | TGTGCCAGCAGCCAAGATCTAGCGGGAGTCCCCAATGAGCAGTTCTTC
TRBJ2-4 | - | - | TRBV27 | CASSRTRLLAKNIQYF | TGTGCCAGCAGCAGGACACGACTTCTAGCCAAAAACATTCAGTACTTC
TRBJ2-2 | - | TRBD2 | TRBV4-1 | CASGLAGTGGGELFF | TGCGCCAGCGGGCTAGCGGGAACCGGGGGCGGGGAGCTGTTTTTT